This T cell receptor beta chain was recorded in a study of T-cell memory formation after mild COVID-19. Study-level points and caveats: Mainly in CM and EM were contracting CD4+ clones; CD8+ were in EMRA. Balance between CD4 and CD8 was seen in clones contracting day 15 to 85, and a CD4+ lean was seen in later expanders.

TCRdb processed the 5' RACE reads anew with MiXCR; each CDR3 protein has one entry. The sample holds 400,000 or so distinct CDR3 sequences, 20% seen once. This clonotype was seen a handful of times. Its antigen is unidentified. CDR1 is DFQATT, CDR2 SNEGSKA, per germline (reference sequence). With 0 bases removed from V and 7 bases from J, the gap between germline ends came to 15 bases. This CDR3 spans 15 amino acids. The TCR comes from an adult woman who had mild COVID-19 (a few samples of this study predate the infection). Cell type and time point are not known. The gene calls are TRBV20-1 and TRBJ1-4, with D possibly being TRBD1 (6 bases). Sequenced sample: PBMCs or a T cell subset sorted from them (not recorded which). The CDR3, as DNA: TGCAGTGCTAGAGACTATCAGGGGATAGGTGAAAAACTGTTTTTT. It translates to CSARDYQGIGEKLFF.